This is a list of T cell receptor beta chains from one sample in a study of CD8+CD57+ T cells in acquired aplastic anemia. TCRdb re-called the reads with MiXCR, one entry per CDR3 protein. The sample carries approximately 180,000 distinct CDR3 sequences, roughly 48% recorded once. The sequenced material came from sorted CD4+, CD8+, or CD8+CD57+ T cells (not recorded which) from PBMCs. Receptors were obtained from a human donor with aplastic anemia. Each CDR3 is given with its conserved first and last residue. Only part of the rows carry a size: once, few, many, or a class if the clone is expanded.

j_call,clone_size,v_call,cdr3_aa
TRBJ2-5,many,TRBV10-3,CAIRPGLASQETQYF
TRBJ2-1,many,TRBV7-8,CASSSERGAGEQFF
TRBJ2-1,NA,TRBV10-2,CASGLAGTYNEQFF
TRBJ2-2,once,TRBV19,CASSIKALTGELFF
TRBJ1-3,many,TRBV13,CASRDRGPGNTIYF
TRBJ2-2,many,TRBV24-1,CATSETSGGSSGELFF
TRBJ2-1,many,TRBV20-1,CSALAGATRASYNEQFF
TRBJ1-1,many,TRBV20-1,CSASPLAGANTEAFF
TRBJ2-7,many,TRBV5-4,CASSLGGQGDYEQYF
TRBJ1-5,few,TRBV28,CASSAQDWNQPQHF
TRBJ2-7,NA,TRBV4-2,CASSQGPSTGGRGYEQYF
TRBJ1-6,many,TRBV4-3,CASSQATFRGRSPLHF
TRBJ2-6,many,TRBV20-1,CSATSGALSGANVLTF
TRBJ1-2,many,TRBV4-3,CASSQVGSYTF
TRBJ2-3,NA,TRBV2,CASLMVDTQYF
TRBJ2-3,NA,TRBV7-8,CASSTRGTPTDTQYF
TRBJ1-2,many,TRBV9,CASSVEGGSYGYTF
TRBJ1-5,many,TRBV2,CASSEASGGTGNQPQHF
TRBJ2-7,many,TRBV5-1,CASSLEGRQGKEQYF
TRBJ1-5,NA,TRBV7-8,CASGQGYNQPQHF
TRBJ1-5,NA,TRBV24-1,CATSGGGYNQPQHF
TRBJ2-5,NA,TRBV5-1,CASSLVTLETQYF
TRBJ2-7,many,TRBV27,CASSSTRLNEQYF
TRBJ2-1,NA,TRBV6-1,CASSRLGQGNNEQFF
TRBJ2-5,many,TRBV20-1,CSATRGGWQETQYF
TRBJ1-2,many,TRBV6-1,CASTQGQGGPIVGYTF
TRBJ2-7,many,TRBV7-9,CASSKGLAGGPYVEQYF
TRBJ1-1,many,TRBV29-1,CSVVGQGAITEAFF
TRBJ1-1,NA,TRBV29-1,CSVTHGNTEAFF
TRBJ1-6,few,TRBV5-1,CASSWDSDSPLHF
TRBJ2-1,many,TRBV7-3,CASSLQGVSYNEQFF
TRBJ2-1,many,TRBV11-3,CASSGQAVAYNEQFF
TRBJ1-1,NA,TRBV15,CATHSPQLNTEAFF
TRBJ2-1,NA,TRBV2,CASSEGTTSGGYNEQFF
TRBJ1-6,many,TRBV7-9,CASSFTETANSPLHF
TRBJ1-5,many,TRBV29-1,CGVADRESNQPQHF
TRBJ1-5,once,TRBV20-1,CSVTTGEGNQPQHF
TRBJ2-1,NA,TRBV19,CASSIFGASNNEQFF
TRBJ2-3,many,TRBV5-1,CASSLAPDTQYF
TRBJ2-7,many,TRBV12-3/TRBV12-4,CASSLGRGVYEQYF
TRBJ2-3,many,TRBV7-9,CASSLPNGLTDTQYF
TRBJ1-6,NA,TRBV11-2,CASSFRDRVNNSPLHF
TRBJ2-1,many,TRBV15,CATSRDVGGPPYNEQFF
TRBJ2-1,NA,TRBV5-6,CASSWVGGMGYNEQFF
TRBJ2-1,once,TRBV25-1,CASSELGGGTRYNEQFF
TRBJ2-7,NA,TRBV29-1,CSLEARSYEQYF